The 26 T cell receptor beta chains below were found in one sample sequenced in a study of blood T cells in healthy people across ages. Primed by a sample-barcoded 5' primer and a J-beta primer mix, a second PCR proceeded for about 7 to 12 cycles. TCRdb passed the 5' RACE reads through MiXCR, listing each CDR3 protein once. The sample includes about 2 million distinct CDR3 sequences, approximately 50% of them seen just once. Sequencing was performed on blood. All receptors come from a woman aged 40-49 years in good health.

The gene calls are TRBV6-5 and TRBJ2-3; TRBD2 might be the D (5 bases). The germline CDR1 and CDR2 sequences are MNHEY and SVGAGI. This CDR3 region has 17 residues. V was clipped by 0 bases and J by 0 bases, with 13 bases between them. The CDR3 bases are TGTGCCAGCAGTTACTCGCGGGCAGCACCTAGCACAGATACGCAGTATTTT. Translated: CASSYSRAAPSTDTQYF.

In this sample, this clonotype turned up a few times. The chain employs TRBV5-1 and TRBJ1-2; 10 bases are a match to TRBD1. This CDR3 region has 19 residues. Germline V lookup: CDR1 SGHRS, CDR2 YFSETQ. The J segment lost 8 bases and the V segment lost 4 bases, leaving 23 bases of the junction unmatched. The CDR3 here is CASSAAISFGQGGLKGYTF. The CDR3 DNA reads TGCGCCAGCAGCGCCGCAATAAGTTTCGGACAGGGGGGGTTGAAGGGCTACACCTTC.

The chain employs TRBV20-1 and TRBJ1-4, with 8 bases lining up with TRBD1. This CDR3 has 13 residues. The trim removed 6 bases at V and 6 bases at J, leaving 6 bases unmatched. Per the germline V gene, CDR1 is DFQATT and CDR2 is SNEGSKA (reference sequence). The CDR3 loop reads CSASTGAYEKLFF. The CDR3 nucleotides read TGCAGTGCCTCGACAGGGGCTTATGAAAAACTGTTTTTT.

The rearrangement links TRBV28 to TRBJ2-1; 9 nucleotides align to TRBD2. The ends lost 4 bases at V and 3 bases at J; junction bases unmatched: 7. CDR3 length: 16 residues. Germline V gene data show CDR1 as MDHEN and CDR2 as SYDVKM. DNA of the CDR3: TGTGCCAGCAGTTCGCCCGTGACTAGCGGCTACAATGAGCAGTTCTTC. Its protein is CASSSPVTSGYNEQFF.

In its sample, this clonotype was seen a few times. The chain combines TRBV2 with TRBJ2-5; no clear D gene. From germline, CDR1 is SNHLY and CDR2 FYNNEI. The CDR3 is 10 amino acids. V was trimmed by 4 bases and J by 8 bases, leaving 5 bases between them. As DNA, the CDR3 is TGTGCCAGCAGTGTCCAAACCCAGTACTTC. This codes for CASSVQTQYF. Full variable domain (missing parts from reference TRBV2 and TRBJ2-5): EPEVTQTPSHQVTQMGQEVILRCVPISNHLYFYWYRQILGQKVEFLVSFYNNEISEKSEIFDDQFSVERPDGSNFTLKIRSTKLEDSAMYFCASSVQTQYFGPGTRLLVL.

The CDR3, as DNA: TGTGCCAGCAAACCCCGGGGGGGATTAGATACGCAGTATTTT. Amino acid sequence: CASKPRGGLDTQYF. The V and J genes are TRBV12-3 or TRBV12-4 and TRBJ2-3, with 8 positions matching TRBD2. J lost 5 bases, V lost 7 bases, and 8 bases had no gene match. This CDR3 region has 14 residues.

This clonotype was found a few times. The chain recombines TRBV7-2 with TRBJ2-7; D call uncertain. V shed 2 bases and J shed 2 bases, with 10 bases lying between them. Looked up from germline, CDR1 is SGHTA and CDR2 is FQGNSA. The length of the CDR3 is 14 residues. The CDR3 DNA reads as TGTGCCAGCAGCTTATTGACAAGTACCTACGAGCAGTACTTC. The encoded protein is CASSLLTSTYEQYF.

The CDR3 sequence is CASSSITGTGGSGYTF. DNA of the CDR3: TGTGCCAGCAGTTCAATCACCGGGACAGGGGGCAGTGGCTACACCTTC. The genes are TRBV6-6 and TRBJ1-2; 12 nucleotides agree with TRBD1. J was trimmed by 7 bases and V by 4 bases; bases with no gene match: 10. Looked up from germline, CDR1 is MNHNY and CDR2 is SVGAGI (reference sequence). This CDR3 comprises 16 residues.

The genes are TRBV28 and TRBJ2-5; 7 nucleotides agree with TRBD1. The V gene end was trimmed by 11 bases and the J gene end by 5 bases; junction bases not matched to a gene: 11. From germline, CDR1 is MDHEN and CDR2 SYDVKM. This CDR3 has 13 amino acids. CDR3: CAAQTGYNETQYF. CDR3 bases: TGTGCCGCCCAGACAGGGTATAACGAGACCCAGTACTTC.

The chain combines TRBV9 with TRBJ1-2; D uncertain. Trimming stripped 0 bases from V and 4 bases from J, with 7 bases between. CDR1 is SGDLS and CDR2 is YYNGEE in the germline V gene. This CDR3 region has 13 residues. The CDR3 region has the DNA TGTGCCAGCAGCGTAGAACAGAGCTATGGCTACACCTTC. It is translated as CASSVEQSYGYTF. Full variable domain (rest looked up from reference TRBV9 and TRBJ1-2): DSGVTQTPKHLITATGQRVTLRCSPRSGDLSVYWYQQSLDQGLQFLIQYYNGEERAKGNILERFSAQQFPDLHSELNLSSLELGDSALYFCASSVEQSYGYTFGSGTRLTVV.

This clonotype was seen more than once but under ten times. The genes are TRBV5-1 and TRBJ1-6, with D perhaps matching TRBD1 (5 bases). CDR1 and CDR2 from the germline V gene are SGHRS and YFSETQ. The CDR3 sequence is 15 residues long. V lost 4 bases and J 6 bases, leaving 14 bases between the germline ends. CDR3 DNA sequence: TGCGCCAGCAGCGCGAGGGACGGAACTAATTCACCCCTCCACTTT. It specifies CASSARDGTNSPLHF. Using reference TRBV5-1 and TRBJ1-6 for the parts outside the CDR3, the full variable domain is KAGVTQTPRYLIKTRGQQVTLSCSPISGHRSVSWYQQTPGQGLQFLFEYFSETQRNKGNFPGRFSGRQFSNSRSEMNVSTLELGDSALYLCASSARDGTNSPLHFGNGTRLTVT.

The chain has TRBV10-3 and TRBJ2-3, with D possibly being TRBD1 or TRBD2 (6 bases each). CDR1 ENHRY and CDR2 SYGVKD come from the germline V gene. V dropped 3 bases and J dropped 0 bases, with 13 bases sitting between them. The CDR3 runs to 16 residues. CDR3 residues: CAISERGQASTDTQYF. DNA for the CDR3: TGTGCCATCAGTGAACGGGGGCAGGCCAGCACAGATACGCAGTATTTT.

J is TRBJ2-1 and V is TRBV15; 10 bases fit TRBD2. Per germline, CDR1 LNHNV and CDR2 YYDKDF (reference sequence). The CDR3 covers 16 residues. The V gene end was trimmed by 1 base and the J gene end by 13 bases; junction bases not matched to a gene: 13. The CDR3 reads CATSRVSSGGQETQFF. For the CDR3, the DNA is TGTGCCACCAGCAGAGTGTCTAGCGGGGGTCAAGAGACCCAGTTCTTC.

The chain carries TRBV5-1 and TRBJ2-5, with TRBD2 matching 9 bases. V lost 3 bases, J lost 5 bases, and 5 bases stayed unmatched. This CDR3 has 14 amino acids. Germline CDR1 SGHRS, CDR2 YFSETQ. CDR3 protein: CASSSGTSTETQYF. The DNA for the CDR3 is TGCGCCAGCAGCTCCGGGACTAGCACGGAGACCCAGTACTTC.

This sequence joins TRBV7-2 and TRBJ2-7, with 9 bases fitting TRBD2. The last part of the DNA fits TRBJ2-5 better; the J call may be wrong. The CDR3 runs 17 residues. The germline V gene encodes CDR1 SGHTA and CDR2 FQGNSA. CDR3 DNA sequence: TGTGCCAGCAGCTTAGTGTCCCTAGCGGGGTTCCCCGGGACCCAGTACTTC. It specifies CASSLVSLAGFPGTQYF.

The chain joins TRBV2 to TRBJ1-2; no clear D. Trimming removed 4 bases at V and 0 bases at J, with 12 bases between. CDR1 is SNHLY, CDR2 FYNNEI, per germline. This CDR3 contains 15 residues. The CDR3 sequence: CASSVGQYSNYGYTF. Written as DNA, the CDR3 is TGTGCCAGCAGTGTTGGGCAATATTCTAACTATGGCTACACCTTC.

The V call is TRBV20-1, the J call TRBJ2-7; no clear D gene. The V end lost 0 bases, the J end lost 5 bases, and 8 bases lay between the germline ends. CDR3 size: 12 residues. CDR1 DFQATT and CDR2 SNEGSKA come from the germline V gene (reference sequence). The CDR3 sequence: CSARDLPDEQYF. The CDR3 nucleotides read TGCAGTGCTAGAGATCTGCCCGACGAGCAGTACTTC.

V is TRBV7-8 and J is TRBJ2-7; a possible D gene is TRBD1 (5 bases). The CDR3 has 12 amino acids. Trimming removed 2 bases at V and 6 bases at J, with 8 bases between. Germline V CDR1 and CDR2: SGHVS, FQNEAQ. CDR3 coding DNA: TGTGCCAGCAGCTTAAGGGGTCTCGAGCAGTACTTC. Translation gives CASSLRGLEQYF. The variable domain in full, completed from reference TRBV7-8 and TRBJ2-7, reads GAGVSQSPRYKVAKRGQDVALRCDPISGHVSLFWYQQALGQGPEFLTYFQNEAQLDKSGLPSDRFFAERPEGSVSTLKIQRTQQEDSAVYLCASSLRGLEQYFGPGTRLTVT.

The chain is built from TRBV14 and TRBJ2-4; D is unclear. The DNA end is more similar to TRBJ2-5, so the J call may be wrong. Germline-derived CDR1 and CDR2 are SGHDN and FVKESK. The CDR3 contains 15 residues. The CDR3 region is CASSQDWEDEETQYF. The CDR3 DNA is TGTGCCAGCAGCCAAGATTGGGAAGATGAAGAGACCCAGTACTTC.

The CDR3 nucleotides read TGTGCCAGCAGTTACTACGGACAGGGAGGGTGGAATGAAAAACTGTTTTTT. It specifies CASSYYGQGGWNEKLFF. The V call is TRBV6-6, the J call TRBJ1-4; TRBD1 aligns across 8 bases. The V gene's germline CDR1 is MNHNY and CDR2 SVGAGI (reference sequence). The CDR3 loop spans 17 amino acids. The V and J ends lost 1 base and 5 bases, in that order; junction bases with no gene match: 9.

This clonotype was picked up a small number of times. The rearrangement uses TRBV10-2 and TRBJ2-5; no clear D gene. The CDR3 has 13 amino acids. Germline CDR1 is WSHSY and CDR2 is SAAADI. V was shortened by 4 bases and J by 0 bases, with 6 bases between the two germline ends. The DNA for the CDR3 is TGCGCCAGCAGTGGGGATAACCAAGAGACCCAGTACTTC. This encodes CASSGDNQETQYF.

The gene calls are TRBV20-1 and TRBJ2-1, with D possibly being TRBD2 (6 bases). This CDR3 spans 14 amino acids. CDR1 and CDR2 (germline): DFQATT, SNEGSKA (reference sequence). Trimming stripped 8 bases from V and 4 bases from J, with 18 bases between. CDR3 loop: CSLYGGGKYNEQFF. The DNA for the CDR3 is TGCAGTCTTTACGGTGGGGGGAAATACAATGAGCAGTTCTTC.

This clonotype was observed a handful of times. A much bigger clone sits one base away, suggesting this may be a read error. This sequence joins TRBV29-1 and TRBJ2-1; D remains ambiguous. The DNA end is a closer match to TRBJ2-7, so the J assignment may be wrong. Germline V gives CDR1 SQVTM, CDR2 ANQGSEA. The CDR3 runs to 11 residues. CDR3 loop: CSVRSYNEQYF. As DNA, the CDR3 is TGCAGCGTTCGCTCCTACAATGAGCAGTACTTC.

The genes are TRBV2 and TRBJ2-5; the D gene is possibly TRBD2 (5 bases). The CDR3 extends over 13 amino acids. Trimming removed 4 bases at V and 5 bases at J, with 11 bases between. Per the germline V gene, CDR1 is SNHLY and CDR2 is FYNNEI. CDR3 protein: CASSGGLHETQYF. As DNA, the CDR3 is TGTGCCAGCAGTGGAGGGTTGCACGAGACCCAGTACTTC.

The chain carries TRBV4-1 and TRBJ1-5, with 9 bases matching TRBD1. The CDR3 runs to 16 residues. V shed 4 bases, J shed 5 bases, and the junction held 9 bases outside the gene matches. From germline, CDR1 is MGHRA and CDR2 YSYEKL. The CDR3 coding sequence is TGCGCCAGCAGCCGGATCTACAGGGGGCAGGATCAGCCCCAGCATTTT. Protein: CASSRIYRGQDQPQHF.

The V gene is TRBV9, the J gene TRBJ1-5; D uncertain. Germline-derived CDR1 and CDR2 are SGDLS and YYNGEE. The CDR3 covers 14 residues. Between the trimmed V and J ends, which lost 0 bases and 6 bases, there was a span of 10 bases. The CDR3 region is CASSVGPGGQPQHF. CDR3 nucleotide sequence: TGTGCCAGCAGCGTAGGCCCTGGTGGTCAGCCCCAGCATTTT. Drawing the rest from reference TRBV9 and TRBJ1-5, the complete variable domain is DSGVTQTPKHLITATGQRVTLRCSPRSGDLSVYWYQQSLDQGLQFLIQYYNGEERAKGNILERFSAQQFPDLHSELNLSSLELGDSALYFCASSVGPGGQPQHFGDGTRLSIL.